What follows describes a single T cell receptor beta chain. Its antigen remains unknown. The authors built bulk TCR libraries by previously described methods with listed TCR primers. TCRdb analysed the PCR reads with MiXCR anew, one entry per CDR3 protein. This sample has more than 550,000 distinct CDR3 sequences, with about 25% found just once. RNA fractions of 10%, 30% or 50% and roughly 18,000 to 1,000,000 sorted cells were the source of naive CD8 libraries. Naive CD8 T cells, phenotype CD8+CD4-CCR7+CD45RA+, were sorted. The sample is drawn from a study of molecular identifiers for immune sequencing clone quantification. Study-level findings and limits: One cell's worth of spiked Jurkat TCR RNA was reportedly detectable among roughly 1 million naive cells.

From germline, CDR1 is MNHEY and CDR2 SMNVEV (reference sequence). Trimming took 2 bases from V and 2 from J; bases not matched to a gene: 9. There are 16 residues in the CDR3. Sequencing was done on a sample of naive CD8+ T cells from blood, with Jurkat cell RNA spiked in. Subset in this sample: FACS-sorted CD8+CD4-CCR7+CD45RA+ naive T cells. This rearrangement joins TRBV27 to TRBJ2-7, with TRBD1 matching 7 bases. The TCR sequence derives from a human donor in good health. Some libraries in this study had Jurkat cell RNA spiked in. The CDR3 region is CASSLLPGTATYEQYF. The CDR3 bases are TGTGCCAGCAGTTTACTTCCCGGGACAGCTACCTACGAGCAGTACTTC.